These 13 T cell receptor beta chains originate from one sample sequenced in a study of CD8 T cells in ankylosing spondylitis. General study results and limits: Seemingly characteristic of ankylosing spondylitis blood was a TCR beta motif consisting of under ten highly homologous variants.

TCRdb called the 5' RACE reads again in MiXCR, with one record for every CDR3 protein. The sample has roughly 400,000 distinct CDR3 sequences, around 22% seen once; the top ten hold about 16%. No cognate antigen is known for these TCRs. Sample: blood, either unsorted or a sorted T cell fraction (not recorded which). These receptors all stem from a male donor with ankylosing spondylitis.

The rearrangement uses TRBV20-1 and TRBJ2-1, with TRBD2 as a possible D gene (5 bases). The CDR3 covers 13 residues. The V and J ends lost 7 bases and 4 bases respectively, with 14 bases between them. Germline V lookup: CDR1 DFQATT, CDR2 SNEGSKA (reference sequence). The CDR3 region is CSGTAGPYNEQFF. In DNA, the CDR3 is TGCAGTGGAACCGCGGGTCCATACAATGAGCAGTTCTTC.

This clonotype has ten or more counts. The chain carries TRBV20-1 and TRBJ2-7; 8 nucleotides match TRBD1. Germline V lookup: CDR1 DFQATT, CDR2 SNEGSKA (reference sequence). V shed 0 bases and J 2 bases; nucleotides not matched to a gene: 3. CDR3 length equals 14 residues. The CDR3 DNA sequence: TGCAGTGCTAGAGACGCGACAGGGGCCTACGAGCAGTACTTC. This translates into CSARDATGAYEQYF.

The chain recombines TRBV6-1 with TRBJ2-1, with 13 bases aligning to TRBD2. The junction had 5 bases not matched to a gene; V was cut back by 5 bases and J by 1 base. This CDR3 has 17 amino acids. In germline, CDR1 is MNHNS, CDR2 SASEGT. In DNA, the CDR3 is TGTGCCAGCAGTCGGACTAGCGGGAGTCATTCCTACAATGAGCAGTTCTTC. Amino acid sequence: CASSRTSGSHSYNEQFF.

In its sample, this clonotype was seen a few times. The rearrangement joins TRBV3-1 to TRBJ2-2; 9 bases agree with TRBD2. The CDR3 sequence is 16 residues long. The V segment lost 3 bases and the J segment 5 bases; nucleotides outside the gene matches: 7. In germline, CDR1 is LGHDT, CDR2 YNNKEL (reference sequence). The CDR3 region has the DNA TGTGCCAGCAGCCAGCGTAGCGGGAGAGGAACCGGGGAGCTGTTTTTT. Translating gives CASSQRSGRGTGELFF.

The chain employs TRBV20-1 and TRBJ2-1; 10 bases agree with TRBD2. The ends lost 6 bases at V and 3 bases at J; junction bases unmatched: 11. Germline-derived CDR1 and CDR2 are DFQATT and SNEGSKA (reference sequence). The CDR3 runs to 16 residues. The CDR3 coding sequence is TGCAGTGCGGTCAATCTAGCGGGAGTAAGCTACAATGAGCAGTTCTTC. Translating it yields CSAVNLAGVSYNEQFF.

The chain links TRBV7-8 to TRBJ2-7, with TRBD2 matching over 10 bases. Germline V lookup: CDR1 SGHVS, CDR2 FQNEAQ. The V and J ends lost 4 bases and 3 bases, in that order; junction bases with no gene match: 15. CDR3 length: 18 residues. The CDR3 is CASSSLPGLARGGYEQYF. The DNA for the CDR3 is TGTGCCAGCAGCTCCCTTCCGGGACTAGCGCGAGGGGGCTACGAGCAGTACTTC.

The V call is TRBV11-3, the J call TRBJ1-5, with D hard to call. V was pared by 5 bases and J by 0 bases, with 11 bases between. Germline assignment: CDR1 SGHNT and CDR2 YENEEA. This CDR3 is 15 amino acids long. CDR3 sequence reads: CASSPGRGSNQPQHF. The CDR3 bases are TGTGCCAGCAGCCCAGGACGGGGTAGCAATCAGCCCCAGCATTTT.

The chain joins TRBV4-1 to TRBJ2-1; 9 bases match TRBD2. CDR3 length: 15 residues. The germline V gene has CDR1 MGHRA and CDR2 YSYEKL. The J segment lost 0 bases and the V segment lost 3 bases, leaving 0 bases of the junction unmatched. The CDR3 sequence: CASSQRGGSYNEQFF. The CDR3 DNA sequence: TGCGCCAGCAGCCAGCGGGGGGGCTCCTACAATGAGCAGTTCTTC.

This clonotype was observed a few times. This rearrangement joins TRBV2 to TRBJ1-1, with 7 bases that match TRBD1. With V trimmed by 6 bases and J by 3 bases, 4 bases remained unmatched. The CDR3 spans 13 residues. Germline CDR1 reads SNHLY; CDR2 reads FYNNEI. CDR3 in DNA: TGTGCCAGCAGCGCGCAGGGGGACACTGAAGCTTTCTTT. Translating gives CASSAQGDTEAFF.

This clonotype was counted only a few times. The V call is TRBV19, the J call TRBJ1-1; D is uncertain. The CDR3 covers 13 residues. The V end lost 3 bases, the J end lost 5 bases, and 10 bases lay between the germline ends. Germline V gene data show CDR1 as LNHDA and CDR2 as SQIVND (reference sequence). CDR3 nucleotide sequence: TGTGCCAGTAGTATGGGTCCTTTAACTGAAGCTTTCTTT. This encodes CASSMGPLTEAFF. Full variable domain (remainder filled in from reference TRBV19 and TRBJ1-1): DGGITQSPKYLFRKEGQNVTLSCEQNLNHDAMYWYRQDPGQGLRLIYYSQIVNDFQKGDIAEGYSVSREKKESFPLTVTSAQKNPTAFYLCASSMGPLTEAFFGQGTRLTVV.

This sequence joins TRBV10-1 and TRBJ1-1; 8 bases map to TRBD1. The CDR3 length is 13 residues. Per the germline V gene, CDR1 is WNHNN and CDR2 is SYGVQD (reference sequence). V gave up 7 bases and J gave up 4 bases; unmatched junction bases: 5. CDR3 in DNA: TGCGCCAGCAAGCAGGGGGCAGGCACTGAAGCTTTCTTT. The encoded protein is CASKQGAGTEAFF.

This clonotype was counted between two and nine times. The chain carries TRBV5-1 and TRBJ2-7, with 12 bases aligning to TRBD1. Per the germline V gene, CDR1 is SGHRS and CDR2 is YFSETQ. The CDR3 loop spans 15 amino acids. The V gene end was trimmed by 5 bases and the J gene end by 2 bases; junction bases not matched to a gene: 5. As DNA, the CDR3 is TGCGCCAGCAGAGCGGGACAGGGGGCAACCTACGAGCAGTACTTC. Encoded protein: CASRAGQGATYEQYF. Together with reference TRBV5-1 and TRBJ2-7, the CDR3 gives the full variable domain: KAGVTQTPRYLIKTRGQQVTLSCSPISGHRSVSWYQQTPGQGLQFLFEYFSETQRNKGNFPGRFSGRQFSNSRSEMNVSTLELGDSALYLCASRAGQGATYEQYFGPGTRLTVT.

A few counts support this clonotype. The rearrangement joins TRBV18 to TRBJ2-3; the D gene is possibly TRBD1 (6 bases). Trimming stripped 1 base from V and 0 bases from J, with 14 bases between. The germline CDR1 and CDR2 sequences are KGHSH and LQKENI. The length of the CDR3 is 17 residues. The chain's CDR3 is CASSPRGPGTSTDTQYF. CDR3 in DNA: TGTGCCAGCTCACCACGGGGGCCGGGGACGAGCACAGATACGCAGTATTTT.